Sequencing of this T cell receptor beta chain was carried out in a study of post-analysis software for immune sequencing data. The overall study: Patients with relapsing-remitting, secondary progressive and progressive-relapsing multiple sclerosis courses were all represented. Study-level points and caveats: Roughly 5 TRBV segments, TRBV5-6, TRBV5-1 and TRBV20-1 among them, were found more frequent in patients than controls. Strong same-batch co-clustering of samples appeared with F measure clustering. Controls showed significantly higher normalized Chao1 diversity than did multiple sclerosis patients.

Losses at the gene ends were 3 bases for V and 0 bases for J; bases not matched to a gene: 5. The CDR3 runs 18 residues. The library was made from cDNA and included unique molecular identifiers. TCRdb reprocessed the PCR reads via MiXCR and lists one record per CDR3 protein. This table holds about 820,000 distinct CDR3 sequences, under 70% found once. In the case of this clonotype: Its antigen is unidentified.

This clonotype originated in a girl between 10 and 17 years old with multiple sclerosis. Sequencing was done on a sample of blood. The V call is TRBV12-3 or TRBV12-4, the J call TRBJ1-6, with 10 bases matching TRBD1. CDR3 coding DNA: TGTGCCAGCAGTTTCACCGGGACAGGGGACTCCTATAATTCACCCCTCCACTTT. Its translation: CASSFTGTGDSYNSPLHF.